The entry that follows covers one T cell receptor (beta chain) sequence. Its antigen is undetermined. V was shortened by 6 bases and J by 5 bases, with 22 bases between the two germline ends. The CDR3 has 15 residues. CDR1 and CDR2 (germline): DFQATT, SNEGSKA (reference sequence). Through Arm-PCR of CDR3 regions and iRepertoire HTBI primers, TCR beta libraries were built. TCRdb used MiXCR to reprocess the multiplex PCR reads, holding one entry per CDR3 protein. The sample holds about half a million distinct CDR3 sequences, approximately 12% seen once. The source of the sample is a study of regulatory T cells in long-lasting Graves disease. The sample's time point: newly diagnosed GD, antithyroid drugs for less than 3 months. Extracted RNA from PBMCs served as the source of the TCR library. The patient group derived from an endocrinology department in Xi'an, China. Study-wide findings and caveats: With persistent disease, TRBV28, TRBJ1-2 and TRBJ2-5 were the favored segments.

The same data also contributed to another study, on T cells in Graves' hyperthyroidism and ophthalmopathy.

Here the sequenced sample was peripheral blood mononuclear cells (PBMCs), taken at new diagnosis, from a patient treated with antithyroid drugs. This sequence was found in a woman aged 30 to 39 with Graves disease. This chain connects TRBV20-1 to TRBJ1-2; D unresolved. The CDR3 reads CSAETIGPQEYGYTF. The CDR3 nucleotides are TGCAGTGCCGAGACCATTGGACCCCAAGAATATGGCTACACCTTC.